This TCR beta chain was identified in a study of blood T cell repertoires in COVID-19. Generated by immunoSEQ multiplex PCR, the TCRdb table keeps only in-frame clones and is missing some. The data show about 51,000 clones, about nine tenths seen once. This CDR3 is 11 amino acids long. The chain couples TRBV1 to TRBJ1-2. TRBV1 is a listed pseudogene. The specimen was peripheral blood. The TCR originated in a man in his forties or fifties with active COVID-19. CDR3 sequence (DNA): TGCACCAGCAGCGGTGCGGGGGGCTACACCTTC. Translating it yields CTSSGAGGYTF.